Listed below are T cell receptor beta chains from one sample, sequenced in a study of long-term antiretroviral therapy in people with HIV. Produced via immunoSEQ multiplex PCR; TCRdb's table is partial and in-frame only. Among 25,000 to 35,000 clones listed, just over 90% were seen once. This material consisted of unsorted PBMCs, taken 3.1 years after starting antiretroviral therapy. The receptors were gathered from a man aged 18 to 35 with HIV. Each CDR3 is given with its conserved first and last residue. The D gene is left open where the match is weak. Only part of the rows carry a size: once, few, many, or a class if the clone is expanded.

TGTGCCAGCAGCGAAGGGGGGGAGCTGTTTTTT	CASSEGGELFF	once	TRBV4-2	NA	TRBJ2-2
TGTGCCAGCAGTCGAAGCGGGGGGGCAGGTGAGCAGTTCTTC	CASSRSGGAGEQFF	NA	TRBV2	TRBD2	TRBJ2-1
TGTGCCACCAGCAGCACCGGACAGGGGAGAGTGAATGGCTACACCTTC	CATSSTGQGRVNGYTF	few	TRBV15	TRBD1	TRBJ1-2
TGTGCCAGCAGCGAACGGAATGAGCAGTTCTTC	CASSERNEQFF	NA	TRBV6-1	NA	TRBJ2-1
TGTGCCAGCAGCCAAATGAACACTGAAGCTTTCTTT	CASSQMNTEAFF	once	TRBV6-5	NA	TRBJ1-1
TGTGCCATCAGTCTCTCGACCGGGGAGCTGTTTTTT	CAISLSTGELFF	NA	TRBV10-3	NA	TRBJ2-2
TGTGCCAGCAGCTTCGGAAGGCGAGATACGCAGTATTTT	CASSFGRRDTQYF	NA	TRBV13	NA	TRBJ2-3
TGTGCCAGTAGTGTGAGGGACCGCGATCAGCCCCAGCATTTT	CASSVRDRDQPQHF	NA	TRBV19	NA	TRBJ1-5
TGTGCCAGCAGCCCGGGACAGGACTTTTACAATGAGCAGTTCTTC	CASSPGQDFYNEQFF	NA	TRBV6-1	TRBD1	TRBJ2-1
TGTGCCAGCAGCTTGCGTGGCGGCACAGATACGCAGTATTTT	CASSLRGGTDTQYF	NA	TRBV7-3	NA	TRBJ2-3
TGTGCCTGGAGTCTCGGCGCAGGGGAGAATCAGCCCCAGCATTTT	CAWSLGAGENQPQHF	once	TRBV30	NA	TRBJ1-5
TGTGCCAGCAGCGAGACTAGCGGGCGGTTGGATGAGCAGTTCTTC	CASSETSGRLDEQFF	NA	TRBV5-4	TRBD2	TRBJ2-1
TGTGCCAGCAGCCCCGGGACTTCCCACACCTTC	CASSPGTSHTF	NA	TRBV4-2	NA	TRBJ1-2
TGTGCCAGCAGCCCCCGTCTAGCGGGCCACAATGAGCAGTTCTTC	CASSPRLAGHNEQFF	NA	TRBV14	TRBD2	TRBJ2-1
TGTGCCAGTACCTGGACAGATACGCAGTATTTT	CASTWTDTQYF	NA	TRBV7-9	NA	TRBJ2-3
TGCGCCAGCAGCCAACTAGACGGTGAGGGATATGGCTACACCTTC	CASSQLDGEGYGYTF	NA	TRBV4-3	NA	TRBJ1-2
TGTGCCAGCAGTGAACAAGGCAGCTCGAACACCGGGGAGCTGTTTTTT	CASSEQGSSNTGELFF	NA	TRBV6-1	NA	TRBJ2-2
TGTGCCTGGGAACCTATCCGGGCCCCATTCACCGGGGAGCTGTTTTTT	CAWEPIRAPFTGELFF	once	TRBV30	NA	TRBJ2-2
TGTGCCACGAGGGGGACTAGCGCCTACGAGCAGTACTTC	CATRGTSAYEQYF	NA	TRBV5-4	TRBD2	TRBJ2-7
TGCGCCAGCAGCTTGGCCACGGGGGTGGACACTGAAGCTTTCTTT	CASSLATGVDTEAFF	NA	TRBV5-1	NA	TRBJ1-1
TGTGCCAGCAGTTTTTCAGGGAGCGGAGGGGACTACGAGCAGTACTTC	CASSFSGSGGDYEQYF	NA	TRBV28	NA	TRBJ2-7
TGTGCCACCAGCAGAGATCAGGAGGTGCATGAGCAGTTCTTC	CATSRDQEVHEQFF	NA	TRBV15	NA	TRBJ2-1
TGTGCCAGCAGTCCGACAGGCACCTATGGCTACACCTTC	CASSPTGTYGYTF	NA	TRBV6-5	NA	TRBJ1-2
TGTGCAACGGGGGCGGGACCCTACCCCTACGAGCAGTACTTC	CATGAGPYPYEQYF	NA	TRBV12-2	NA	TRBJ2-7
TGCGCCAGCAGCCAGCGGCAACAGTATGGCTACACCTTC	CASSQRQQYGYTF	NA	TRBV4-3	NA	TRBJ1-2
TGTGCCAGCAGTTTGGGCCGGGTTACTGAAGCTTTCTTT	CASSLGRVTEAFF	NA	TRBV27	NA	TRBJ1-1
TGTGCCAGCAGTTACTCGAACGAGCAGTACTTC	CASSYSNEQYF	NA	TRBV6-5	NA	TRBJ2-7
TGTGCCAGCAGCTTACCAACCGGGGAGCTGTTTTTT	CASSLPTGELFF	NA	TRBV9	NA	TRBJ2-2
TGTGCCAGCAGCTTAGATCAAGGGAGGGCCTACGAGCAGTACTTC	CASSLDQGRAYEQYF	NA	TRBV11-2	TRBD2	TRBJ2-7
TGTGCCAGCAGCCCCGTTAGGTCCGGACAGAGGCCTCAAGCCGGAAACACCATATATTTT	CASSPVRSGQRPQAGNTIYF	NA	TRBV4-2	NA	TRBJ1-3
TGCGCCAGCAGCCAACGACCTTCACCCCTCCACTTT	CASSQRPSPLHF	few	TRBV4-1	NA	TRBJ1-6
TGCGCCAGCAGCCGGGGATCTGGAAACACCATATATTTT	CASSRGSGNTIYF	few	TRBV4-3	NA	TRBJ1-3
TGTGCCAGCAGCTCCGGGACTAGCGGGAGGTGGGGCGGTCAGCAGTACTTC	CASSSGTSGRWGGQQYF	NA	TRBV7-9	TRBD2	TRBJ2-7
TGCGCCAGCAGCCAAGTTTCAGGCTATGGCTACACCTTC	CASSQVSGYGYTF	NA	TRBV4-3	NA	TRBJ1-2
TGTGCCAGCAGCCCCGGGACTCCCTACAATGAGCAGTTCTTC	CASSPGTPYNEQFF	NA	TRBV2	NA	TRBJ2-1
TGTGCCAGTACGCCCATCGGGCGGGGCTTTAACAATGAGCAGTTCTTC	CASTPIGRGFNNEQFF	NA	TRBV19	NA	TRBJ2-1
TGTGCCAGCAGCGGACTGGGGAGCTCCTACAATGAGCAGTTCTTC	CASSGLGSSYNEQFF	NA	TRBV9	NA	TRBJ2-1
TGTGCCAGCAGCGTAGGCGGGAGCCCAGATACGCAGTATTTT	CASSVGGSPDTQYF	NA	TRBV9	TRBD2	TRBJ2-3
TGTGCCAGCAGTTTGTGGGAGGGTAAGAATAATTCACCCCTCCACTTT	CASSLWEGKNNSPLHF	NA	TRBV28	NA	TRBJ1-6
TGTGCCAGCAGCCAGCGGGGTTCTGGAGATACGCAGTATTTT	CASSQRGSGDTQYF	NA	TRBV9	TRBD2	TRBJ2-3
TGTGCCAGCGGAACATTATTCTCCTACGAGCAGTACTTC	CASGTLFSYEQYF	NA	TRBV2	NA	TRBJ2-7
TGTGCTAGTGGTACAGGGGGCCGAGCTTTCTTT	CASGTGGRAFF	NA	TRBV12-5	TRBD1	TRBJ1-1
TGCGCCAGCACCTTTGGGGGCTCCTACGAGCAGTACTTC	CASTFGGSYEQYF	few	TRBV5-1	NA	TRBJ2-7
TGCAGCGTTGTGGTGTTAGCGGGGGACTTCTACAATGAGCAGTTCTTC	CSVVVLAGDFYNEQFF	NA	TRBV29-1	TRBD2	TRBJ2-1
TGTGCCACCCGGAGCAGGGGACCTAACACTGAAGCTTTCTTT	CATRSRGPNTEAFF	NA	TRBV15	NA	TRBJ1-1
TGTGCCAGCAGCTCGACGAGTGGCACTGAAGCTTTCTTT	CASSSTSGTEAFF	NA	TRBV7-3	NA	TRBJ1-1
TGCGCCAGCAGCTTTCACAGCATCCACCAAGAGACCCAGTACTTC	CASSFHSIHQETQYF	NA	TRBV5-1	NA	TRBJ2-5
TGTGCCAGCAGCTTCCGGGGGCGCGGGGCTGAAGCTTTCTTT	CASSFRGRGAEAFF	NA	TRBV5-8	NA	TRBJ1-1
TGTGCCAGCAGCTCGCTGAATGGGCAAGAGACCCAGTACTTC	CASSSLNGQETQYF	NA	TRBV11-1	NA	TRBJ2-5
TGTGCCAGCAGCTTAGCAAGAACACTCTACAATGAGCAGTTCTTC	CASSLARTLYNEQFF	once	TRBV7-8	NA	TRBJ2-1
TGTGCCAGCAGTTTCATTGACAGGGGCCTCTACGAGCAGTACTTC	CASSFIDRGLYEQYF	NA	TRBV5-4	TRBD1	TRBJ2-7
TGTGCCAGTAATTCGGGGTCTTTCTTTAGCAATCAGCCCCAGCATTTT	CASNSGSFFSNQPQHF	NA	TRBV19	NA	TRBJ1-5
TGTGCCAGCAGCTTGTTTAGGCTAGCGGGGACAGATACGCAGTATTTT	CASSLFRLAGTDTQYF	NA	TRBV5-6	TRBD2	TRBJ2-3
TGTGCCAGCACCCGGAGCGGGGCCACCTCCTACGAGCAGTACTTC	CASTRSGATSYEQYF	NA	TRBV6-5	TRBD2	TRBJ2-7
TGTGCTAGTGGTTTGAACACCCGAACCGGGGAGCTGTTTTTT	CASGLNTRTGELFF	NA	TRBV12-5	NA	TRBJ2-2